This TCR beta chain was captured in a study of regulatory T cells in long-lasting Graves disease. Construction of the TCR beta libraries employed iRepertoire HTBI primers in conjunction with Arm-PCR of CDR3 regions. TCRdb analysed the multiplex PCR reads with MiXCR anew, one entry per CDR3 protein. This table has about 660,000 distinct CDR3 sequences, 30% appearing once. CDR3 length: 15 residues. CDR1 is MDHEN and CDR2 is SYDVKM in the germline V gene. V lost 6 bases and J 3 bases, leaving 18 bases between the germline ends. This clonotype has ten or more counts. The time point here: persistent/refractory GD, antithyroid drugs over 5 years with positive TRAb. PBMCs provided the RNA from which the TCR library was made.

The receptor's source is a female donor with Graves disease. The sample consisted of peripheral blood mononuclear cells (PBMCs), taken when the disease was refractory, from a patient treated with antithyroid drugs. The V call is TRBV28, the J call TRBJ2-7; the D gene could be TRBD1 or TRBD2 (5 bases each). The CDR3 coding sequence is TGTGCCAGCAGAAGTAACAGGAGGAACAGCTACGAGCAGTACTTC. This gives the protein CASRSNRRNSYEQYF.